This T cell receptor (beta chain) was sequenced for a study of tumour-infiltrating T cells in Burkitt lymphoma. Whole-study context: Repertoire clonality predicted overall and progression-free survival.

Trimming cost V 2 bases and J 4 bases; bases outside gene matches: 8. There are 16 residues in the CDR3. Germline-derived CDR1 and CDR2 are MNHNY and SVGAGI (reference sequence). Clones were sequenced by immunoSEQ multiplex PCR, and TCRdb holds only the in-frame ones, with some missing. The sample consists of more than 5,000 clones, more than 7.5% of them appearing once. Sequencing used tumor tissue. The rearrangement joins TRBV6-6 to TRBJ1-1; 9 nucleotides agree with TRBD1. This TCR was sampled from a human donor with diffuse large B-cell lymphoma. CDR3 sequence reads: CASSYRPQGAGTEAFF. CDR3 bases: TGTGCCAGCAGTTACAGACCACAGGGGGCGGGCACTGAAGCTTTCTTT.